This T cell receptor beta chain was found in a study of PD-L1 blockade in urothelial cancer. This CDR3 comprises 12 residues. V lost 3 bases to trimming and J lost 9 bases, with 8 bases between them. Germline V gene lookup returns CDR1 SGHAT and CDR2 FQNNGV. Assay used: immunoSEQ multiplex PCR; TCRdb lists only in-frame clones, some missing. The data hold 37,000 or so clones, with 82% observed a single time. This chain uses TRBV11-2 with TRBJ2-2; D possibly corresponds to TRBD1 (5 bases). The TCR originated in a man aged 60 to 69 with urothelial cancer. The sequencing used PBMCs, collected around atezolizumab (anti-PD-L1) treatment. The DNA for the CDR3 is TGTGCCAGCAGCTTGCGACAGTGGGAGCTGTTTTTT. It is translated as CASSLRQWELFF.